The TCR beta chain described here comes from a study of cytomegalovirus exposure and HLA in healthy donors. Study findings and constraints: A few V segments could not be told apart, such as TRBV6-2 and TRBV6-3, and were left out. A list of approximately 150 TCR beta chains associated with cytomegalovirus was given. In a later analysis, at a false discovery rate of 0.05, some 15,000 TCR beta sequences were associated with HLA alleles.

With respect to this clone: The antigen is unknown.

In the PCR, 60 Vbeta and 13 Jbeta primers were used. Original data processing: Some 12 million shared chains were among the approximately 87 million unique TCR beta chains that a later analysis counted. The assay was immunoSEQ multiplex PCR, and TCRdb's table has in-frame clones only and misses some. V and J calls and clone size are those listed in that table; D and trimming were worked out from the DNA. Here the sample spans around 130,000 clones, around 84% being singletons. The length of the CDR3 is 14 residues. The germline V and J ends were trimmed by 3 bases and 6 bases, with 12 bases remaining between them. Germline CDR1 is MNHEY and CDR2 is SMNVEV (reference sequence).

The chain has TRBV27 and TRBJ1-5; D is unresolved. The TCR comes from a man aged 45-65 years in good health and CMV-seronegative. Sequenced sample: PBMCs. CDR3 coding DNA: TGTGCCAGCAGTTTCGAGGGATTAAGTCAGCCCCAGCATTTT. Translating gives CASSFEGLSQPQHF.